This T cell receptor (beta chain) was sequenced in a study of Ad26.COV2.S vaccination and SARS-CoV-2 variants. Study-wide background: Into the muscle, Ad26.COV2.S was dosed once or twice, 56 days apart.

CDR3 size: 16 residues. Germline CDR1 is SGHRS and CDR2 is YFSETQ. Trimming at V came to 4 bases and at J to 4 bases, leaving 13 bases not matched to a gene. The treatment denotes: some 19 received Ad26.COV2.S at low or high dose, single or two shots; about 5 received placebo; per-sample allocation not given. The investigators took samples on day 63 after the first vaccine or placebo injection. The administered vaccine (an Ad26 vector) expressed Wuhan-strain SARS-CoV-2 spike. Profiling relied on immunoSEQ multiplex PCR, and the TCRdb table lists in-frame clones only, not all of them. The sample holds 200,000 to 250,000 clones; approximately 90% are singletons and the top ten take approximately 11%.

Material: peripheral blood, obtained in a trial of Ad26.COV2.S vaccine versus placebo. The receptor comes from a person between 18 and 60 years old who received the Ad26.COV2.S COVID-19 vaccine or a placebo. The chain uses TRBV5-1 and TRBJ2-7, with 8 nucleotides matching TRBD1. The CDR3 region is CASSRDIRDRSYEQYF. The CDR3 DNA reads as TGCGCCAGCAGCCGGGATATCAGGGACAGGAGTTACGAGCAGTACTTC.